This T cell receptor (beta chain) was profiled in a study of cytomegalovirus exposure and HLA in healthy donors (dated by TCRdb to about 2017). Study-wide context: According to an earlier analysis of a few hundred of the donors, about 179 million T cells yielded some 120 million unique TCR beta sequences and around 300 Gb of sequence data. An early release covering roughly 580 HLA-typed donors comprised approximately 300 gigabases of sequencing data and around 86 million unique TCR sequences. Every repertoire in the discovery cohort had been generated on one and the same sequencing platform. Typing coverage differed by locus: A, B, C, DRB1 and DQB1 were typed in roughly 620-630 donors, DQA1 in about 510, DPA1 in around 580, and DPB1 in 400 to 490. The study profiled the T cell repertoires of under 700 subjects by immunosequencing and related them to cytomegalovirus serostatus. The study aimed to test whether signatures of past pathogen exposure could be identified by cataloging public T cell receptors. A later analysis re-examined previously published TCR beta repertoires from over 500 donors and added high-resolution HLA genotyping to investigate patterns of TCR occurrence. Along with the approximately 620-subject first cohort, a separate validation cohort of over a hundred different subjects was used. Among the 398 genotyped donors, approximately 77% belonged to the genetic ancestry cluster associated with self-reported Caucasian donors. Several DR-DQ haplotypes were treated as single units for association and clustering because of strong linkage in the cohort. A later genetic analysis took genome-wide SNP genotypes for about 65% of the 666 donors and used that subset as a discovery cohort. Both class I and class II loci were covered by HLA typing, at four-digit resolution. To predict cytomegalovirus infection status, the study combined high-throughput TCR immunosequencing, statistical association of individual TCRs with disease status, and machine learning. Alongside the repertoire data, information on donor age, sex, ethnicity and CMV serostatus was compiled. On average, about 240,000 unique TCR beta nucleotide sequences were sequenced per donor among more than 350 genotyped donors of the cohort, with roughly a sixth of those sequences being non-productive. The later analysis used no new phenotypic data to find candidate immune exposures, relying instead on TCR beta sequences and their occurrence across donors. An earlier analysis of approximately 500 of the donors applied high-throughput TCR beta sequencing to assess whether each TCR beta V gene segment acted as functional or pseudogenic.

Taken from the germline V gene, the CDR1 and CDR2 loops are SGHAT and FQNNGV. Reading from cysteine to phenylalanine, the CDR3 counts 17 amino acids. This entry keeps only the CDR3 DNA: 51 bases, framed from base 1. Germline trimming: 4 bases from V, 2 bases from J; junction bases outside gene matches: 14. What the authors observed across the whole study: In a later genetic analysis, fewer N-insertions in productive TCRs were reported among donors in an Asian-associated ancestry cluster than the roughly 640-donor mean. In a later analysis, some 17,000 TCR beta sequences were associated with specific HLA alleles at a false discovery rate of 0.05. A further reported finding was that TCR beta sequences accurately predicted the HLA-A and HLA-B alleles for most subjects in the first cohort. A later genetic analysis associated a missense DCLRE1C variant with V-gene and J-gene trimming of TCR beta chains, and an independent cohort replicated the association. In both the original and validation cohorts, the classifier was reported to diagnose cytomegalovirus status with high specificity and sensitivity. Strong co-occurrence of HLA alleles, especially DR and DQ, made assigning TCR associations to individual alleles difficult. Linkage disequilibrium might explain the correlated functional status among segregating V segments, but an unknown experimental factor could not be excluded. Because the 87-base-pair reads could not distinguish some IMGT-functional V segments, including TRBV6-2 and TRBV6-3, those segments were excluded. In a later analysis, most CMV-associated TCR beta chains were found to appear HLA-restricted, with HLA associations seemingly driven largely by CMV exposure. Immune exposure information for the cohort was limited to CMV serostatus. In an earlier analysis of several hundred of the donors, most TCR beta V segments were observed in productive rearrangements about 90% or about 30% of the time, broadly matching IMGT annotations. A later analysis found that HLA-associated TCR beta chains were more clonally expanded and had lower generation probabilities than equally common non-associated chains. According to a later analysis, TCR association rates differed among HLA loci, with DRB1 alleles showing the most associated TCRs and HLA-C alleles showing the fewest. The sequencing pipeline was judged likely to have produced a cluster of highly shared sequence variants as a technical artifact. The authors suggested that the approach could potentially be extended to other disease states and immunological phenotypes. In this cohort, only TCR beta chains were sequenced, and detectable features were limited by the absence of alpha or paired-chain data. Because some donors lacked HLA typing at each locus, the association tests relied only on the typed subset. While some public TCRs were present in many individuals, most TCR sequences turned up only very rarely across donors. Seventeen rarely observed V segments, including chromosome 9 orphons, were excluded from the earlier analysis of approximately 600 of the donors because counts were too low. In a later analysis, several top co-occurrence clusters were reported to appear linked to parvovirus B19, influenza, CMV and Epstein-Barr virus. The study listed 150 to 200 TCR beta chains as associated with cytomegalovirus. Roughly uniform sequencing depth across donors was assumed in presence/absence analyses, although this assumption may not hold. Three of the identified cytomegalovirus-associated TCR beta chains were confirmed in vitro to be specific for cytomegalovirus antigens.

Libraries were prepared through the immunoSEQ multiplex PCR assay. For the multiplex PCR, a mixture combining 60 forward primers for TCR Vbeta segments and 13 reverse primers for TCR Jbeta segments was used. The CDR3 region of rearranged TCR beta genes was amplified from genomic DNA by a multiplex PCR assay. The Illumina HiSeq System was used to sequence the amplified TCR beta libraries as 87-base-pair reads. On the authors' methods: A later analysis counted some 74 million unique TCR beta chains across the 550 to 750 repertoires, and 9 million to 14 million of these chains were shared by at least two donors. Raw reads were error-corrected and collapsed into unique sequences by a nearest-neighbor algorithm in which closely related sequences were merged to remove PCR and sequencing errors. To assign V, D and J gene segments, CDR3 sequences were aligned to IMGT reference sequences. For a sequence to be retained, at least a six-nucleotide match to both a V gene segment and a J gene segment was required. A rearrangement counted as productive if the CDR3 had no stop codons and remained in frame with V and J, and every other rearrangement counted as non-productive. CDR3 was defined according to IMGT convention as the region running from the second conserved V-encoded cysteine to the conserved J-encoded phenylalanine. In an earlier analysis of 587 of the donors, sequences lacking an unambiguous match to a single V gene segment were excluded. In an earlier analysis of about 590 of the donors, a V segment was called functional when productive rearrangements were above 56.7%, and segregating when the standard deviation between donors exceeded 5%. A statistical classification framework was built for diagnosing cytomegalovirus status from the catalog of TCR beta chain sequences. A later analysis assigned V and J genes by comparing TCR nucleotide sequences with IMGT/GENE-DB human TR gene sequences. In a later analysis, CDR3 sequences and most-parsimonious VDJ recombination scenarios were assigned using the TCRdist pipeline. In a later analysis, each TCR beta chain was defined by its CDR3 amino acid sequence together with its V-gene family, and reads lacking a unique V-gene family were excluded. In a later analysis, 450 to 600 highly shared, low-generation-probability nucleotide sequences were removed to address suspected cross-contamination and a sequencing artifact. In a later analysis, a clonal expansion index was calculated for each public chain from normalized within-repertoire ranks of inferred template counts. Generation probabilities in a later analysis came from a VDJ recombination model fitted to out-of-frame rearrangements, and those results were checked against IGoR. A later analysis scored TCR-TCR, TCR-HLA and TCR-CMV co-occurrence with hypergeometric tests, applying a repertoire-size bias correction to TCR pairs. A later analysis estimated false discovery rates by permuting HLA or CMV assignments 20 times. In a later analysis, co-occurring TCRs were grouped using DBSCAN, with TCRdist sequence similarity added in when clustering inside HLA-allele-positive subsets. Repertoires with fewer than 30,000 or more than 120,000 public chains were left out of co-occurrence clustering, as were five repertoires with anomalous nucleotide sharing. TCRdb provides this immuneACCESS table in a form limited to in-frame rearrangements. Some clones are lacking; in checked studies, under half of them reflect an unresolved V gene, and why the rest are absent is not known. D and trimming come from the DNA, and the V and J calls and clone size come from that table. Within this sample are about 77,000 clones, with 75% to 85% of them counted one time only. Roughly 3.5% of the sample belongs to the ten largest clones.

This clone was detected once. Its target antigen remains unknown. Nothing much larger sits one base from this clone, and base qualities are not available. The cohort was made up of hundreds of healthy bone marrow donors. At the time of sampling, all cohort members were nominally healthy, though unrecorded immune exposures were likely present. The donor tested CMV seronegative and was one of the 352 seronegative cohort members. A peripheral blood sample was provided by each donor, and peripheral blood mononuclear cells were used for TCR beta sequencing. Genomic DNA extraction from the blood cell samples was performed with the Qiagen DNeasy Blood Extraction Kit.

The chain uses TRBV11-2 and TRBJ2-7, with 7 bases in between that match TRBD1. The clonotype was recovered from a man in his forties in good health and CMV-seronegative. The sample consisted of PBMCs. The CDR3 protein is CASSSSRDSVVPYEQYF. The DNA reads TGTGCCAGCAGCTCCTCCAGGGACAGCGTCGTCCCCTACGAGCAGTACTTC.